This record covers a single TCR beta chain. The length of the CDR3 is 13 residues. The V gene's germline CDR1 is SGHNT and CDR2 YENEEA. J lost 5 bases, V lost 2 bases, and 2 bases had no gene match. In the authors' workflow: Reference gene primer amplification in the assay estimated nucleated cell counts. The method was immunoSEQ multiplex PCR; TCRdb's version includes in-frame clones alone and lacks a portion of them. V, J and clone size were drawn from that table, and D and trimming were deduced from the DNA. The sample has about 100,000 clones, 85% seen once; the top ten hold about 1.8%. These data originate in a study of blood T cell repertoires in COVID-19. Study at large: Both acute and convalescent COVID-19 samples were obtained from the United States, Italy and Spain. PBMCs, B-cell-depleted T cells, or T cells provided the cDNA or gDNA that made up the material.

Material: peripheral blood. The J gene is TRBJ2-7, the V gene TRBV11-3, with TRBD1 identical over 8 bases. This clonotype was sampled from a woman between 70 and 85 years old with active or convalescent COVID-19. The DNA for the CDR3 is TGTGCCAGCAGCTTAACAGGGGGGAACGAGCAGTACTTC. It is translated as CASSLTGGNEQYF.